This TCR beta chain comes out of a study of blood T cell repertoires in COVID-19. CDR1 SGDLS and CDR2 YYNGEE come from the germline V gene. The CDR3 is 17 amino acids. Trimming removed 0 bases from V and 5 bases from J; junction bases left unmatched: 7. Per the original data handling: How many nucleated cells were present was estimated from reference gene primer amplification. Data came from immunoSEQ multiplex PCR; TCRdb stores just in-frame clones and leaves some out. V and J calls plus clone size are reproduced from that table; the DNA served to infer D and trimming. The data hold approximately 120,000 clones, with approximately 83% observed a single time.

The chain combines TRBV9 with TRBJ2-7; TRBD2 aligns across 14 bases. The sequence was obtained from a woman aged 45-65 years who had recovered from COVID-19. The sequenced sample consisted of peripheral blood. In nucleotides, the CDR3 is TGTGCCAGCAGCGTAGTGGGGACTAGCGGGAGCTTGGACGAGCAGTACTTC. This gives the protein CASSVVGTSGSLDEQYF.